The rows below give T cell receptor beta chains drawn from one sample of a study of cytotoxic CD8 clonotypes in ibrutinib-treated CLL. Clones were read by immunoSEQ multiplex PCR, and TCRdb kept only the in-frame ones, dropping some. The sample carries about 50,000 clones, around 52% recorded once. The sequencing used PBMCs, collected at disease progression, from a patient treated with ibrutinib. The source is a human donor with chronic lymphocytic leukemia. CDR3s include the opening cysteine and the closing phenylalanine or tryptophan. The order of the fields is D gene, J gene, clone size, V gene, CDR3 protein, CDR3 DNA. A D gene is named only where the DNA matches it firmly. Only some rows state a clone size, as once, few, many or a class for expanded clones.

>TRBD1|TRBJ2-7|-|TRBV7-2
CASSLQRQGSYEQYF
TGTGCCAGCAGCTTGCAGAGACAGGGATCCTACGAGCAGTACTTC
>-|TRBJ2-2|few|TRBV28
CASSPAGGGGELFF
TGTGCCAGCAGTCCCGCGGGTGGTGGCGGGGAGCTGTTTTTT
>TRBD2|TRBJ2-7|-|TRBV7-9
CASSLAQRDKYF
TGTGCCAGCAGCTTAGCCCAGCGGGATAAGTACTTC
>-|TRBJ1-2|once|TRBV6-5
CASSYSGDTYGYTF
TGTGCCAGCAGTTACTCAGGGGACACCTATGGCTACACCTTC
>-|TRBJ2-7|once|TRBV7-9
CASSETGYYEQYF
TGTGCCAGCAGCGAGACAGGTTACTACGAGCAGTACTTC
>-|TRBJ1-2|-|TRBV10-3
CAIRVTDSAPYGYTF
TGTGCCATCAGGGTCACGGACAGCGCTCCCTATGGCTACACCTTC
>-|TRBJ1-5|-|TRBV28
CASVRVEAGNQPQHF
TGTGCCAGCGTAAGAGTGGAGGCAGGGAATCAGCCCCAGCATTTT
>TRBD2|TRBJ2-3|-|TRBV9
CASSSGRATDTQYF
TGTGCCAGCAGTAGCGGGAGGGCCACAGATACGCAGTATTTT
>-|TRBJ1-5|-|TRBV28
CASDRNSNQPQHF
TGTGCCAGCGACAGGAATAGCAATCAGCCCCAGCATTTT
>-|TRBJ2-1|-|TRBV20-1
CSASKHNEQFF
TGCAGTGCTAGCAAGCATAATGAGCAGTTCTTC
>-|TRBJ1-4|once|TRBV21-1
CASSKETGTLEKLFF
TGTGCCAGCAGCAAAGAGACAGGGACCTTAGAAAAACTGTTTTTT
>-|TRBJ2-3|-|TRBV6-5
CASKVADTQYF
TGTGCCAGCAAGGTTGCAGATACGCAGTATTTT
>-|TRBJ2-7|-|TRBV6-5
CASSSQLLWGEQYF
TGTGCCAGCAGCTCACAGCTATTGTGGGGAGAGCAGTACTTC
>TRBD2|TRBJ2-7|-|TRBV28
CATLPLAGGYEQYF
TGTGCCACCCTCCCACTAGCGGGGGGCTACGAGCAGTACTTC
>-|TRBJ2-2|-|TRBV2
CASSEVSLNTGELFF
TGTGCCAGCAGTGAAGTGAGTCTGAACACCGGGGAGCTGTTTTTT
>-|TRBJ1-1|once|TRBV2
CASSDTDLRAFF
TGTGCCAGCAGTGACACGGACCTAAGAGCTTTCTTT
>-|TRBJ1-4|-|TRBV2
CASRRGEKLFF
TGTGCAAGCAGGAGAGGTGAAAAACTGTTTTTT
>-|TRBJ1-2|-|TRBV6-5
CASSPRQAANYGYTF
TGTGCCAGCAGTCCCCGACAGGCTGCTAACTATGGCTACACCTTC
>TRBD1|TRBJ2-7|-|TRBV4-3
CASSQAGRGQGTSYEQYF
TGCGCCAGCAGCCAAGCGGGCAGGGGGCAGGGAACCTCCTACGAGCAGTACTTC
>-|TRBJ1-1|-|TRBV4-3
CASSPSGGIVTEAFF
TGCGCCAGCAGCCCCTCCGGGGGGATCGTCACTGAAGCTTTCTTT
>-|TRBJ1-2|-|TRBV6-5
CASSLWGDHYGYTF
TGTGCCAGCAGCCTCTGGGGGGATCACTATGGCTACACCTTC
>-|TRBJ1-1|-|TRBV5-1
CASSLQGAGPVTEAFF
TGCGCCAGCAGCTTGCAGGGTGCAGGGCCGGTCACTGAAGCTTTCTTT
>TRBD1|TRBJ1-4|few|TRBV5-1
CASSPLGTAEEKLFF
TGCGCCAGCAGCCCCTTAGGGACAGCAGAAGAAAAACTGTTTTTT
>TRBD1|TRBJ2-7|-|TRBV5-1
CASSSGTGRYEQYF
TGCGCCAGCAGCTCCGGGACAGGGAGGTACGAGCAGTACTTC
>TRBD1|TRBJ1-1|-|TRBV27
CASRRQGLLDTEAFF
TGTGCCAGCAGGCGACAGGGCCTGCTTGACACTGAAGCTTTCTTT
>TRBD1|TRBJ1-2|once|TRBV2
CASSDEGARYGYTF
TGTGCCAGCAGTGATGAGGGGGCGCGGTATGGCTACACCTTC
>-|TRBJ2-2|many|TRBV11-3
CASSLVGSTGELFF
TGTGCCAGCAGCTTAGTTGGGAGCACCGGGGAGCTGTTTTTT
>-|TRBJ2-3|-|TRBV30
CAWSDQRNTQYF
TGTGCCTGGAGTGACCAAAGGAATACGCAGTATTTT
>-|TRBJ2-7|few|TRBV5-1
CASSLEGHSYEQYF
TGCGCCAGCAGCTTAGAGGGGCACTCCTACGAGCAGTACTTC
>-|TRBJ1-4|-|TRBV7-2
CASSSSGTGQKLFF
TGTGCCAGCAGCTCGAGTGGCACGGGGCAAAAACTGTTTTTT
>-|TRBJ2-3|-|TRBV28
CASSLRDTQYF
TGTGCCAGCAGTTTAAGAGATACGCAGTATTTT
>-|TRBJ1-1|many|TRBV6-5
CASSRSLLTPSEAFF
TGTGCCAGCAGCCGATCTCTTTTAACACCCAGTGAAGCTTTCTTT
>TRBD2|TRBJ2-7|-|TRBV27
CASSFGAGDYEQYF
TGTGCCAGCAGTTTCGGAGCGGGAGACTACGAGCAGTACTTC